Listed below are T cell receptor beta chains from one sample, sequenced in a study of breast tumors, draining lymph nodes, adjacent tissues. TCRdb fed the multiplex PCR reads into MiXCR, producing one record per CDR3 protein. Of over 200,000 distinct CDR3 sequences listed, about 34% are singletons. The sequencing sample was made of axillary lymph node tissue. These receptors were collected from a female donor with breast cancer. Some clones in this sample may be carry-over from other donors' samples. CDR3s include the opening cysteine and the closing phenylalanine or tryptophan. A D gene is named only where the DNA matches it firmly. Size tells how often a clone was seen (once, few, many) or the class of an expanded clone, and some rows leave it out.

>TRBJ1-2|many|TRBV7-2|NA
CASSPGAGNYGYTF
TGTGCCAGCAGCCCCGGGGCGGGGAACTATGGCTACACCTTC
>TRBJ2-6|NA|TRBV2|TRBD1
CASRRTGWTNVLTF
TGTGCCAGCAGGAGGACAGGGTGGACCAACGTCCTGACTTTC
>TRBJ1-2|many|TRBV5-1|NA
CATTTGRANYGYTF
TGCGCCACCACGACGGGAAGGGCTAACTATGGCTACACCTTC
>TRBJ1-2|many|TRBV20-1|NA
CSAEPRQSPNYGYTF
TGCAGTGCTGAGCCCCGACAGAGTCCCAACTATGGCTACACCTTC
>TRBJ1-3|NA|TRBV24-1|NA
CATSGSGDNTIYF
TGTGCCACCAGTGGGTCGGGGGATAACACCATATATTTT
>TRBJ2-7|NA|TRBV6-6|NA
CASSHSSEGEQYF
TGTGCCAGCAGTCACTCATCCGAGGGCGAGCAGTACTTC
>TRBJ2-7|many|TRBV29-1|NA
CSASQGSYEQYF
TGCAGCGCCTCGCAGGGATCCTACGAGCAGTACTTC
>TRBJ1-2|many|TRBV12-5|TRBD1
CASGLIRTGNYGYTF
TGTGCTAGTGGTTTGATTAGGACAGGGAACTATGGCTACACCTTC
>TRBJ1-6|many|TRBV4-1|TRBD1
CASSHHRGLQNSPLHF
TGCGCCAGCAGCCACCACAGGGGGCTACAGAATTCACCCCTCCACTTT
>TRBJ1-6|NA|TRBV18|NA
CASSPGGDSYNSPLHF
TGTGCCAGCTCACCGGGGGGAGACTCCTATAATTCACCCCTCCACTTT
>TRBJ1-4|many|TRBV11-2|NA
CASRELGKGVEKLFF
TGTGCCAGCAGAGAGCTCGGAAAAGGGGTTGAAAAACTGTTTTTT
>TRBJ1-5|NA|TRBV7-8|TRBD1
CASSRGTGGHYSNQPQHF
TGTGCCAGCAGCCGAGGGACAGGGGGCCATTATAGCAATCAGCCCCAGCATTTT
>TRBJ1-5|many|TRBV30|NA
CAWSGGDNQPQHF
TGTGCCTGGAGTGGGGGGGATAATCAGCCCCAGCATTTT
>TRBJ1-2|many|TRBV7-7|TRBD1
CASSPRRQGIAYGYTF
TGTGCTAGCAGCCCACGCAGACAGGGAATTGCCTATGGCTACACCTTC
>TRBJ2-7|many|TRBV7-6|TRBD2
CASSSGGGLEQYF
TGTGCCAGCAGCTCCGGGGGGGGTCTCGAGCAGTACTTC
>TRBJ1-2|few|TRBV11-2|NA
CASSLAREGYTF
TGTGCCAGCAGCTTAGCCCGGGAGGGCTACACCTTC
>TRBJ2-2|NA|TRBV6-5|TRBD1
CASRRRGQGSIGELFF
TGTGCCAGCAGAAGGAGGGGACAGGGGAGTATCGGGGAGCTGTTTTTT
>TRBJ2-2|NA|TRBV25-1|NA
CASSLSVNLPGELFF
TGTGCCAGCAGCTTGTCTGTTAATCTCCCCGGGGAGCTGTTTTTT
>TRBJ1-2|many|TRBV12-3/TRBV12-4|NA
CASSWGIGYGYTF
TGTGCCAGCAGTTGGGGAATTGGCTATGGCTACACCTTC
>TRBJ1-4|many|TRBV20-1|NA
CSAKGHRREKLFF
TGCAGTGCTAAGGGACATCGACGCGAAAAACTGTTTTTT
>TRBJ2-7|many|TRBV5-5|NA
CASSYRTTYEQYF
TGTGCCAGCAGCTACCGGACTACTTACGAGCAGTACTTC
>TRBJ2-7|NA|TRBV6-5|NA
CASSHSFPDSSYEQYF
TGTGCCAGCAGTCACTCTTTCCCAGACAGCTCCTACGAGCAGTACTTC
>TRBJ2-3|many|TRBV20-1|NA
CSARGSLSDTQYF
TGCAGTGCTAGAGGTAGTCTTTCAGATACGCAGTATTTT
>TRBJ2-1|NA|TRBV7-8|NA
CASSLAGDAYNEQFF
TGTGCCAGCAGCTTAGCGGGGGACGCCTATAATGAGCAGTTCTTC
>TRBJ1-1|few|TRBV5-1|TRBD1
CASSFPGTGNTEAFF
TGCGCCAGCAGCTTTCCAGGGACAGGCAACACTGAAGCTTTCTTT
>TRBJ1-6|NA|TRBV20-1|NA
CSARDIKGNSPLHF
TGCAGTGCTAGAGATATCAAGGGAAATTCACCCCTCCACTTT
>TRBJ1-6|once|TRBV7-3|NA
CASSTSGGASPLHF
TGTGCCAGCAGCACGAGCGGGGGGGCTTCACCCCTCCACTTT
>TRBJ2-7|few|TRBV30|TRBD2
CAWSPRRGGYEQYF
TGTGCCTGGAGCCCCCGACGGGGGGGCTACGAGCAGTACTTC
>TRBJ1-6|NA|TRBV9|NA
CASSLGSGTMSPLHF
TGTGCCAGCAGCCTGGGATCGGGGACTATGTCACCCCTCCACTTT
>TRBJ2-3|many|TRBV7-2|NA
CASSLTDTQYF
TGTGCCAGCAGCCTCACAGATACGCAGTATTTT
>TRBJ2-1|NA|TRBV12-3/TRBV12-4|TRBD1
CASSSTGTGNEQFF
TGTGCCAGCAGCAGTACCGGGACAGGGAACGAGCAGTTCTTC
>TRBJ1-4|NA|TRBV27|NA
CASSPRQGLATNEKLFF
TGTGCCAGCAGTCCCCGACAAGGCCTCGCAACTAATGAAAAACTGTTTTTT
>TRBJ2-3|many|TRBV5-6|NA
CASSAGGLGTDTQYF
TGTGCCAGCAGCGCTGGGGGGCTAGGCACAGATACGCAGTATTTT
>TRBJ2-1|many|TRBV20-1|NA
CSARDPTGSFNEQFF
TGCAGTGCTAGAGACCCAACTGGCTCCTTCAATGAGCAGTTCTTC
>TRBJ2-6|NA|TRBV24-1|TRBD1
CATSDRDRAYTGANVLTF
TGTGCCACCAGTGACCGGGACAGAGCCTACACCGGGGCCAACGTCCTGACTTTC
>TRBJ2-5|many|TRBV15|NA
CATSTRTGEETQYF
TGTGCCACCAGCACCCGAACGGGGGAAGAGACCCAGTACTTC
>TRBJ1-1|NA|TRBV10-3|NA
CAISESRGQGPGTEAFF
TGTGCCATCAGTGAGTCGCGGGGGCAGGGGCCGGGAACTGAAGCTTTCTTT
>TRBJ1-5|many|TRBV6-6|NA
CASSRTPSESNQPQHF
TGTGCCAGCAGTCGGACCCCCTCGGAGAGCAATCAGCCCCAGCATTTT
>TRBJ2-7|many|TRBV20-1|TRBD2
CSASPDAQISGRAFPSYEQYF
TGCAGTGCTAGCCCCGATGCCCAAATTAGCGGGAGGGCCTTTCCCTCCTACGAGCAGTACTTC
>TRBJ1-4|NA|TRBV6-1|NA
CASSIRVSNEKLFF
TGTGCCAGCAGTATCCGGGTCTCTAATGAAAAACTGTTTTTT
>TRBJ1-5|many|TRBV12-3/TRBV12-4|NA
CASSLEQKNQPQHF
TGTGCCAGCAGTTTAGAGCAGAAGAATCAGCCCCAGCATTTT